The rows below give T cell receptor beta chains drawn from one sample of a study of T cells in Graves' hyperthyroidism and ophthalmopathy. TCRdb re-called the multiplex PCR reads through MiXCR, storing one row per CDR3 protein. Of hundreds of thousands of distinct CDR3 sequences in the sample, around 42% were seen once. What was sequenced was peripheral blood or thyroid tissue (not recorded which). These receptors were collected from a woman in her late teens or twenties with Graves' hyperthyroidism. Both conserved end residues are part of each CDR3. A D gene is named only where the DNA matches it firmly. A clone size is listed for some rows: how often the clone was seen (once, few, many), or a class if it is expanded.

14	TRBV29-1	TRBD1	many	TRBJ1-2	CSVGSPRTGYGYTF	TGCAGCGTTGGTTCCCCCCGGACAGGGTATGGCTACACCTTC
13	TRBV7-6	-	-	TRBJ2-1	CASSFTRGNEQFF	TGTGCCAGCAGCTTCACTAGAGGCAATGAGCAGTTCTTC
15	TRBV25-1	TRBD1	-	TRBJ1-2	CASSGRTGPLYGYTF	TGTGCCAGCAGTGGACGGACAGGGCCCCTCTATGGCTACACCTTC
14	TRBV13	-	-	TRBJ2-7	CASSFGISPDEQYF	TGTGCCAGCAGCTTTGGGATTAGCCCCGACGAGCAGTACTTC
14	TRBV2	TRBD1	-	TRBJ2-7	CASLVGDRADEQYF	TGTGCCAGCTTAGTAGGGGACAGGGCGGACGAGCAGTACTTC
13	TRBV29-1	-	many	TRBJ1-5	CSVVGTGNQPQHF	TGCAGCGTTGTTGGGACGGGTAATCAGCCCCAGCATTTT
15	TRBV25-1	TRBD1	-	TRBJ1-2	CASSVRGGADYGYTF	TGTGCCAGCAGTGTTCGAGGGGGCGCGGACTATGGCTACACCTTC
15	TRBV15	TRBD1	many	TRBJ1-1	CATNSGDSRNTEAFF	TGTGCCACCAACAGCGGGGACAGCCGGAACACTGAAGCTTTCTTT
13	TRBV20-1	-	-	TRBJ2-7	CSAPRETDDEQYF	TGCAGTGCCCCGCGAGAGACTGACGACGAGCAGTACTTC
12	TRBV25-1	-	once	TRBJ1-2	CAWSVLQDGYTF	TGTGCCTGGAGTGTACTTCAGGATGGCTACACCTTC
13	TRBV5-6	-	many	TRBJ1-1	CASSAYWSTEAFF	TGTGCCAGCAGCGCATACTGGAGCACTGAAGCTTTCTTT
14	TRBV5-1	TRBD1	-	TRBJ1-2	CASTALDRVGGYTF	TGCGCCAGCACCGCACTCGACAGGGTTGGTGGCTACACCTTC
17	TRBV7-9	TRBD2	once	TRBJ2-7	CASSWGLAGAHSREQYF	TGTGCCAGCAGCTGGGGACTAGCGGGAGCTCACTCTCGCGAGCAGTACTTC
13	TRBV20-1	TRBD2	-	TRBJ2-7	CSAKRESSYEQYF	TGCAGTGCCAAGCGGGAGTCATCCTACGAGCAGTACTTC
12	TRBV15	-	-	TRBJ1-4	CATSRGNRPLFF	TGTGCCACCAGCAGAGGGAACAGGCCACTGTTTTTT
16	TRBV15	TRBD1	many	TRBJ1-1	CATSNEPQGADTEAFF	TGTGCCACCAGCAACGAGCCTCAGGGGGCGGACACTGAAGCTTTCTTT
14	TRBV25-1	TRBD2	many	TRBJ2-5	CASSFSGSGETQYF	TGTGCCAGCAGTTTTAGCGGGAGCGGGGAGACCCAGTACTTC
14	TRBV7-2	TRBD2	-	TRBJ2-3	CASSTGTTTDTQYF	TGTGCCAGCAGCACCGGGACTACCACAGATACGCAGTATTTT
15	TRBV7-9	-	-	TRBJ1-4	CASSQEREIGGKLFF	TGTGCCAGCAGCCAAGAGAGGGAAATCGGCGGAAAACTGTTTTTT
14	TRBV20-1	TRBD1	few	TRBJ2-7	CSASRQGETYEQYF	TGCAGTGCTAGTAGACAGGGCGAAACCTACGAGCAGTACTTC
12	TRBV29-1	-	many	TRBJ2-2	CSVARETGELFF	TGCAGCGTTGCGAGGGAGACCGGGGAGCTGTTTTTT
14	TRBV20-1	-	few	TRBJ1-1	CSAKRQNSNTEAFF	TGCAGTGCTAAGAGACAGAATAGTAACACTGAAGCTTTCTTT
16	TRBV6-2/TRBV6-3	-	-	TRBJ2-7	CASSQDADRSAYEQYF	TGTGCCAGCAGCCAAGATGCAGACAGGTCAGCCTACGAGCAGTACTTC
12	TRBV5-1	-	few	TRBJ2-7	CASADSSYEQYF	TGCGCCAGCGCGGACAGCTCCTACGAGCAGTACTTC